The next 21 T cell receptor beta chains were all read from a single sample in a study of shared clonotypes between healthy human individuals. The repertoire was sequenced with immunoSEQ multiplex PCR; TCRdb's copy has only in-frame clones and lacks some. Of about 580,000 clones in the sample, roughly 98% were seen once. Selected positively for CCR7 and CD45RO-negative, naive CD8 cells excluded terminally differentiated effector memory CD45RA+ cells. What was sequenced was naive CD8+ T cells sorted from blood. These receptors all come from a man aged 25-45 years in good health.

The rearrangement links TRBV14 to TRBJ2-3, with D perhaps matching TRBD1 or TRBD2 (6 bases each). The V end lost 1 base, the J end lost 6 bases, and 17 bases lay between the germline ends. Germline V gene lookup returns CDR1 SGHDN and CDR2 FVKESK. The CDR3 consists of 16 residues. CDR3 in amino acids: CASSQVAGGFGDTQYF. In nucleotides, the CDR3 is TGTGCCAGCAGCCAAGTGGCCGGGGGCTTCGGGGATACGCAGTATTTT.

V gene TRBV9 combines with J gene TRBJ2-5; either TRBD1 or TRBD2 may fit D (5 bases each). With 3 bases removed from V and 5 bases from J, the gap between germline ends came to 14 bases. The CDR3 has 14 residues. CDR1 and CDR2 from the germline V gene are SGDLS and YYNGEE. The CDR3 reads CASSGAGSTETQYF. The CDR3 bases are TGTGCCAGCAGCGGGGCAGGGAGTACGGAGACCCAGTACTTC.

CDR3 amino acids: CASSFGTRINEQFF. CDR3 nucleotides: TGTGCCAGCAGTTTTGGCACTCGGATTAATGAGCAGTTCTTC. The chain carries TRBV27 and TRBJ2-1; D is unresolved. Germline V lookup: CDR1 MNHEY, CDR2 SMNVEV (reference sequence). V was cut by 3 bases and J by 7 bases, with 13 bases left in between. This CDR3 is built from 14 residues.

V usage is TRBV2 and J usage is TRBJ2-2, with D possibly being TRBD2 (6 bases). Germline V CDR1 and CDR2: SNHLY, FYNNEI. V shed 6 bases and J shed 4 bases, with 9 bases lying between them. This CDR3 has 13 residues. The CDR3 DNA reads as TGTGCCAGCAGGGGACTTTCCACCGGGGAGCTGTTTTTT. This encodes CASRGLSTGELFF. Based on the CDR3 plus reference TRBV2 and TRBJ2-2, the full variable domain is EPEVTQTPSHQVTQMGQEVILRCVPISNHLYFYWYRQILGQKVEFLVSFYNNEISEKSEIFDDQFSVERPDGSNFTLKIRSTKLEDSAMYFCASRGLSTGELFFGEGSRLTVL.

The count of this clone is one. The rearrangement links TRBV7-9 to TRBJ2-2; D unresolved. Germline V gives CDR1 SEHNR, CDR2 FQNEAQ (reference sequence). CDR3 size: 10 residues. Trimming left V 3 bases short and J 7 bases short, with 0 bases between. The CDR3 DNA is TGTGCCAGCAGCTTCGGGGAGCTGTTTTTT. Its translation: CASSFGELFF. The complete variable domain, with remaining parts taken from reference TRBV7-9 and TRBJ2-2, reads DTGVSQNPRHKITKRGQNVTFRCDPISEHNRLYWYRQTLGQGPEFLTYFQNEAQLEKSRLLSDRFSAERPKGSFSTLEIQRTEQGDSAMYLCASSFGELFFGEGSRLTVL.

Note on this clone: Other DNA sequences in the sample encode the same CDR3. The chain has TRBV27 and TRBJ2-1, with a possible D match to TRBD2 (5 bases). Germline lookup yields CDR1 MNHEY and CDR2 SMNVEV (reference sequence). Trimming pared 2 bases from V and 4 bases from J, leaving 12 bases between. The CDR3 is made up of 15 amino acids. CDR3 nucleotide sequence: TGTGCCAGCAGTTTAGGGCTAGCAGTTTACAATGAGCAGTTCTTC. Protein sequence: CASSLGLAVYNEQFF.

J is TRBJ2-7 and V is TRBV7-9; weak D call: TRBD1 (6 bases). The germline V and J ends were trimmed by 4 bases and 0 bases, with 10 bases remaining between them. Germline CDR1 reads SEHNR; CDR2 reads FQNEAQ (reference sequence). The CDR3 loop spans 14 amino acids. This CDR3 reads CASSSTGTSYEQYF. CDR3 nucleotide sequence: TGTGCCAGCAGCTCGACAGGTACCTCCTACGAGCAGTACTTC.

CDR3 DNA: TGTGCCAGCAGTGAACGTCCTCCCTACGAGCAGTACTTC. Amino acids: CASSERPPYEQYF. The V gene is TRBV6-1, the J gene TRBJ2-7; the D is unclear. The V gene lost 2 bases and the J gene lost 2 bases, with 7 bases spanning the gap. This CDR3 region has 13 residues. Germline CDR1 reads MNHNS; CDR2 reads SASEGT.

This chain links TRBV29-1 with TRBJ2-1; D unclear. V shed 5 bases and J shed 0 bases, with 11 bases lying between them. Per germline, CDR1 SQVTM and CDR2 ANQGSEA. The CDR3 extends over 14 amino acids. CDR3 sequence (DNA): TGCAGCGTTTACAGATCCGGCTCCTACAATGAGCAGTTCTTC. It translates to CSVYRSGSYNEQFF.

This chain joins TRBV7-7 and TRBJ2-1; 8 bases line up with TRBD2. After removal of 6 bases from V and 0 bases from J, the junction contained 7 bases not matched to a gene. Germline values: CDR1 SSHAT, CDR2 FNYEAQ (reference sequence). The CDR3 runs to 16 residues. The CDR3 protein is CASRYLAGRSYNEQFF. CDR3 bases: TGTGCCAGCAGATACCTAGCGGGTCGCTCCTACAATGAGCAGTTCTTC.

This chain uses TRBV11-1 with TRBJ2-3, with no clear D. Germline loops: CDR1 SGHAT, CDR2 FQDESV (reference sequence). The V gene lost 3 bases and the J gene lost 4 bases, with 11 bases spanning the gap. This CDR3 has 14 amino acids. The DNA for the CDR3 is TGTGCCAGCAGCTTTTCTGGGGTGGCAGATACGCAGTATTTT. This codes for CASSFSGVADTQYF.

The chain employs TRBV29-1 and TRBJ2-7, with TRBD1 identical over 9 bases. With 5 bases clipped from V and 1 base from J, the junction kept 6 bases outside the gene matches. The V gene's germline CDR1 is SQVTM and CDR2 ANQGSEA. CDR3 size: 14 residues. The CDR3, as DNA: TGCAGCGTTTCTTCCGGGACAGGGTCCTACGAGCAGTACTTC. Translating it yields CSVSSGTGSYEQYF.

Note on this clone: Different DNA sequences within this sample yield the same CDR3. This chain uses TRBV6-5 with TRBJ2-5, with unresolved D. Trimming removed 0 bases from V and 2 bases from J, with 7 bases in between. The CDR3 is 14 residues long. The germline gives CDR1 MNHEY, CDR2 SVGAGI. As DNA, the CDR3 is TGTGCCAGCAGTTACTCCGGCAGTCAAGAGACCCAGTACTTC. It translates to CASSYSGSQETQYF.

This clone was counted once. CDR3 bases: TGTGCCAGCACTCCTTGGGCGGGACTAGTGGAGAATGAGCAGTTCTTC. The encoded protein is CASTPWAGLVENEQFF. V and J are TRBV2 and TRBJ2-1, with 8 bases identical to TRBD2. The CDR3 extends over 16 amino acids. Germline trimming cut 7 bases from V and 7 bases from J; bases unmatched to any gene: 15. CDR1 is SNHLY and CDR2 is FYNNEI in the germline V gene.

V and J are TRBV27 and TRBJ2-7, with 8 bases that match TRBD2. J was trimmed by 1 base and V by 5 bases; bases with no gene match: 4. The CDR3 is 14 residues long. The V gene's germline CDR1 is MNHEY and CDR2 SMNVEV (reference sequence). The CDR3 sequence is CASSVLAGSYEQYF. The CDR3 coding sequence is TGTGCCAGCAGTGTTCTAGCGGGTTCCTACGAGCAGTACTTC.

The V and J genes are TRBV7-9 and TRBJ2-5; no reliable D call. CDR1 is SEHNR, CDR2 FQNEAQ, per germline (reference sequence). V dropped 1 base and J dropped 4 bases, with 10 bases sitting between them. The CDR3 loop spans 14 amino acids. This chain's CDR3 is CASSLEVTRETQYF. CDR3 bases: TGTGCCAGCAGCTTAGAAGTTACAAGAGAGACCCAGTACTTC.

The chain combines TRBV5-8 with TRBJ1-2; the match to TRBD1 covers 10 bases. The CDR3 contains 15 residues. CDR1 is SGHTS and CDR2 is YDEGEE in the germline V gene. The junction had 7 bases not matched to a gene; V was cut back by 4 bases and J by 4 bases. This CDR3 is CASSPGQGGVYGYTF. The CDR3 DNA is TGTGCCAGCAGCCCTGGACAGGGGGGGGTCTATGGCTACACCTTC. The variable domain in full, completed from reference TRBV5-8 and TRBJ1-2, reads EAGVTQSPTHLIKTRGQQATLRCSPISGHTSVYWYQQALGLGLQFLLWYDEGEERNRGNFPPRFSGRQFPNYSSELNVNALELEDSALYLCASSPGQGGVYGYTFGSGTRLTVV.

This clone appeared once. V is TRBV30 and J is TRBJ2-1; D remains ambiguous. The V and J ends lost 0 bases and 0 bases respectively, with 12 bases between them. The CDR3 spans 16 residues. Germline-derived CDR1 and CDR2 are GTSNPN and SVGIG (reference sequence). Here the CDR3 reads CAWSVDVSSSYNEQFF. The CDR3 DNA is TGTGCCTGGAGTGTAGACGTCTCGAGCTCCTACAATGAGCAGTTCTTC.

This sequence joins TRBV5-4 and TRBJ2-1; TRBD1 is a possible D gene (5 bases). The V and J ends lost 5 bases and 5 bases respectively, with 20 bases between them. The CDR3 spans 16 residues. CDR1 and CDR2 from the germline V gene are SGHNT and YYREEE (reference sequence). CDR3 nucleotides: TGTGCCAGCAGTGGAAATGGGTCTCCCAGGGACAATGAGCAGTTCTTC. Translating gives CASSGNGSPRDNEQFF.

J is TRBJ2-7 and V is TRBV7-9; 8 positions match TRBD2. The CDR3 is made up of 13 amino acids. J lost 3 bases, V lost 7 bases, and 5 bases had no gene match. The germline CDR1 and CDR2 sequences are SEHNR and FQNEAQ (reference sequence). The chain's CDR3 is CASTWGTSYEQYF. The DNA for the CDR3 is TGTGCCAGCACTTGGGGGACTAGCTACGAGCAGTACTTC. The full variable domain, its missing parts supplied by reference TRBV7-9 and TRBJ2-7, is DTGVSQNPRHKITKRGQNVTFRCDPISEHNRLYWYRQTLGQGPEFLTYFQNEAQLEKSRLLSDRFSAERPKGSFSTLEIQRTEQGDSAMYLCASTWGTSYEQYFGPGTRLTVT.

CDR3 bases: TGTGCCAGCACCGTATTAGCGGGACCCTACAATGAGCAGTTCTTC. Its translation is CASTVLAGPYNEQFF. The gene calls are TRBV28 and TRBJ2-1; TRBD2 aligns across 8 bases. V was pared by 7 bases and J by 2 bases, with 7 bases of the junction left unmatched. Germline loops: CDR1 MDHEN, CDR2 SYDVKM. The CDR3 loop spans 15 amino acids.